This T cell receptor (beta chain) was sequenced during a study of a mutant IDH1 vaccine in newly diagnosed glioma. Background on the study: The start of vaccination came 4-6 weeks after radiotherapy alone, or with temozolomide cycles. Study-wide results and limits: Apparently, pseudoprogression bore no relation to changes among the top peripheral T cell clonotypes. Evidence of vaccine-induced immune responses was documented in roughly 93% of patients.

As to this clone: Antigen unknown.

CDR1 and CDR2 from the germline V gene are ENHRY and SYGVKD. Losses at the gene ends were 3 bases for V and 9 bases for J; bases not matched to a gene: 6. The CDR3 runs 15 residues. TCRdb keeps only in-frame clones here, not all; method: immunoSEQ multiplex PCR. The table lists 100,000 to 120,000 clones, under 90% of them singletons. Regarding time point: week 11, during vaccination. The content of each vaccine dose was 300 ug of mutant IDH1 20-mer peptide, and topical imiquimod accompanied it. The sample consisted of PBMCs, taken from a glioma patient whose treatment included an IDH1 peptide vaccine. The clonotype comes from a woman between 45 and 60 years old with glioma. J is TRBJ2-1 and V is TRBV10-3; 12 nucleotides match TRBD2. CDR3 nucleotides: TGTGCCATCAGTGACCGACTAGCGGGAGAAATTGAGCAGTTCTTC. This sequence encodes CAISDRLAGEIEQFF.